A selection of T cell receptor beta chains follows, all from one sample in a study of T cell changes during pregnancy in multiple sclerosis. This table comes from immunoSEQ multiplex PCR, and its TCRdb copy is limited to in-frame clones, with some not included. This sample has more than 80,000 clones, with under 95% found just once. The sample in question was peripheral blood, obtained after pregnancy. The source of these receptors is a female donor with multiple sclerosis, enrolled in a pregnancy study. Each CDR3 is given with its conserved first and last residue. The D gene is left open where the match is weak. Size values are once, few and many counts, or a class for expanded clones, and some rows have none.

size: NA; V: TRBV9; D: TRBD2; J: TRBJ2-3; CDR3: CASSVAGLAAADTQYF; DNA: TGTGCCAGCAGCGTAGCTGGGCTAGCGGCGGCAGATACGCAGTATTTT
size: NA; V: TRBV10-3; D: TRBD1; J: TRBJ1-2; CDR3: CAISPGQRFRGDGYTF; DNA: TGTGCCATCAGCCCGGGACAGCGTTTCCGAGGAGATGGCTACACCTTC
size: NA; V: TRBV6-1; D: NA; J: TRBJ2-3; CDR3: CASNWDLRTDTQYF; DNA: TGTGCCAGCAACTGGGACTTGCGAACAGATACGCAGTATTTT
size: NA; V: TRBV2; D: TRBD2; J: TRBJ2-2; CDR3: CASSDEIGLAGGPSTGELFF; DNA: TGTGCCAGCAGTGATGAAATTGGACTAGCGGGAGGGCCCAGCACCGGGGAGCTGTTTTTT
size: NA; V: TRBV5-5; D: NA; J: TRBJ1-1; CDR3: CASSPGVGHEAFF; DNA: TGTGCCAGCAGCCCGGGGGTGGGTCATGAAGCTTTCTTT
size: NA; V: TRBV5-6; D: TRBD1; J: TRBJ1-3; CDR3: CASSFTGVVNTIYF; DNA: TGTGCCAGCAGCTTCACAGGGGTAGTAAACACCATATATTTT
size: NA; V: TRBV10-1; D: NA; J: TRBJ1-4; CDR3: CASSRELNEKLFF; DNA: TGCGCCAGCTCCAGGGAATTAAATGAAAAACTGTTTTTT
size: once; V: TRBV5-1; D: TRBD2; J: TRBJ2-2; CDR3: CASSSAGGAGELFF; DNA: TGCGCCAGCAGCTCAGCGGGGGGTGCCGGGGAGCTGTTTTTT
size: NA; V: TRBV10-1; D: NA; J: TRBJ2-5; CDR3: CASSGQFQETQYF; DNA: TGCGCCAGCAGTGGACAGTTCCAAGAGACCCAGTACTTC
size: many; V: TRBV15; D: NA; J: TRBJ2-5; CDR3: CATSRDPGETQYF; DNA: TGTGCCACCAGCAGAGATCCCGGGGAGACCCAGTACTTC
size: once; V: TRBV7-3; D: TRBD1; J: TRBJ1-2; CDR3: CASSPPGTDFGYTF; DNA: TGTGCCAGCAGCCCGCCCGGGACAGATTTCGGCTACACCTTC
size: NA; V: TRBV10-2; D: NA; J: TRBJ2-7; CDR3: CASSAGSYEQYF; DNA: TGCGCCAGCTCTGCGGGTAGCTACGAGCAGTACTTC
size: NA; V: TRBV9; D: NA; J: TRBJ2-5; CDR3: CASSFQGFQETQYF; DNA: TGTGCCAGCAGCTTCCAGGGGTTCCAAGAGACCCAGTACTTC
size: NA; V: TRBV5-1; D: TRBD1; J: TRBJ2-7; CDR3: CASRITGGGSYEQYF; DNA: TGCGCCAGCAGGATAACAGGGGGCGGAAGTTACGAGCAGTACTTC
size: NA; V: TRBV5-5; D: NA; J: TRBJ1-1; CDR3: CASSLSWGESTEAFF; DNA: TGTGCCAGCAGCTTGTCTTGGGGGGAAAGTACTGAAGCTTTCTTT
size: NA; V: TRBV4-2; D: TRBD1; J: TRBJ1-3; CDR3: CASSQDQQGMGNTIYF; DNA: TGTGCCAGCAGCCAAGATCAACAGGGGATGGGAAACACCATATATTTT
size: NA; V: TRBV9; D: NA; J: TRBJ2-3; CDR3: CASTPRVGAATDTQYF; DNA: TGTGCCAGCACCCCTCGTGTGGGAGCGGCCACAGATACGCAGTATTTT
size: NA; V: TRBV6-6; D: NA; J: TRBJ2-7; CDR3: CASSYSAEEQYF; DNA: TGTGCCAGCAGTTACTCAGCGGAGGAGCAGTACTTC
size: NA; V: TRBV5-1; D: TRBD2; J: TRBJ2-3; CDR3: CASSLLTTTSGSFGTDTQYF; DNA: TGCGCCAGCAGCTTGTTGACGACAACTAGCGGGAGTTTCGGAACAGATACGCAGTATTTT
size: NA; V: TRBV9; D: TRBD2; J: TRBJ2-6; CDR3: CASSVRLAGGSGANVLTF; DNA: TGTGCCAGCAGCGTTCGATTAGCGGGGGGTTCAGGGGCCAACGTCCTGACTTTC
size: NA; V: TRBV28; D: NA; J: TRBJ2-2; CDR3: CASSLRTPNTGELFF; DNA: TGTGCCAGCAGTTTAAGGACTCCGAACACCGGGGAGCTGTTTTTT
size: once; V: TRBV6-7; D: TRBD2; J: TRBJ2-7; CDR3: CASSSPRLAGYEQYF; DNA: TGTGCCAGCAGTTCCCCGAGACTAGCGGGCTACGAGCAGTACTTC
size: NA; V: TRBV2; D: NA; J: TRBJ1-2; CDR3: CASSEAGGDHYGYTF; DNA: TGTGCCAGCAGTGAAGCGGGCGGGGACCACTATGGCTACACCTTC
size: NA; V: TRBV23-1; D: TRBD1; J: TRBJ2-1; CDR3: CASSPYRGPAYNEQFF; DNA: TGCGCCAGCAGTCCGTACAGGGGCCCGGCCTACAATGAGCAGTTCTTC
size: NA; V: TRBV4-2; D: NA; J: TRBJ1-1; CDR3: CASSQEAGGTEAFF; DNA: TGTGCCAGCAGCCAAGAGGCGGGGGGCACTGAAGCTTTCTTT
size: NA; V: TRBV2; D: NA; J: TRBJ1-2; CDR3: CASSPRGFLADGYTF; DNA: TGTGCCAGCAGTCCCAGGGGCTTCCTCGCGGATGGCTACACCTTC
size: NA; V: TRBV5-1; D: NA; J: TRBJ2-2; CDR3: CASSLDSGLGTGELFF; DNA: TGCGCCAGCAGCTTGGACAGTGGCTTGGGCACCGGGGAGCTGTTTTTT
size: NA; V: TRBV5-1; D: NA; J: TRBJ1-1; CDR3: CASSFADMNTEAFF; DNA: TGCGCCAGCAGCTTTGCAGACATGAACACTGAAGCTTTCTTT
size: NA; V: TRBV7-8; D: NA; J: TRBJ2-5; CDR3: CASSFDRAQETQYF; DNA: TGTGCCAGCAGTTTTGACAGAGCCCAAGAGACCCAGTACTTC
size: NA; V: TRBV7-3; D: NA; J: TRBJ1-1; CDR3: CASSWNLGGNTEAFF; DNA: TGTGCCAGCAGCTGGAATTTGGGGGGGAACACTGAAGCTTTCTTT
size: NA; V: TRBV11-3; D: NA; J: TRBJ2-1; CDR3: CASAQGQYNEQFF; DNA: TGTGCCAGCGCTCAGGGTCAGTACAATGAGCAGTTCTTC
size: NA; V: TRBV27; D: TRBD2; J: TRBJ2-7; CDR3: CASSLSPGGAYEQYF; DNA: TGTGCCAGCAGTTTATCTCCCGGGGGGGCCTACGAGCAGTACTTC
size: NA; V: TRBV5-1; D: TRBD1; J: TRBJ2-3; CDR3: CASSSSPATGRDTQYF; DNA: TGCGCCAGCAGCTCGAGCCCCGCGACAGGGCGGGATACGCAGTATTTT
size: NA; V: TRBV7-9; D: TRBD1; J: TRBJ1-2; CDR3: CASSPQGGANYGYTF; DNA: TGTGCCAGCAGCCCTCAGGGGGGAGCGAACTATGGCTACACCTTC
size: NA; V: TRBV28; D: NA; J: TRBJ2-7; CDR3: CASNHYEQYF; DNA: TGTGCCAGCAATCATTACGAGCAGTACTTC
size: NA; V: TRBV2; D: NA; J: TRBJ1-1; CDR3: CASSEAGRVPNTEAFF; DNA: TGTGCCAGCAGTGAAGCAGGGAGGGTTCCGAACACTGAAGCTTTCTTT
size: NA; V: TRBV28; D: NA; J: TRBJ2-1; CDR3: CATLRGRTSPYNEQFF; DNA: TGTGCCACCTTGAGAGGACGGACTTCCCCCTACAATGAGCAGTTCTTC
size: NA; V: TRBV15; D: TRBD1; J: TRBJ1-6; CDR3: CATSRDRGESPLHF; DNA: TGTGCCACCAGCAGAGACAGGGGGGAATCACCCCTCCACTTT
size: NA; V: TRBV28; D: TRBD2; J: TRBJ2-5; CDR3: CASSLLAGAETQYF; DNA: TGTGCCAGCAGTTTATTAGCGGGAGCTGAGACCCAGTACTTC
size: NA; V: TRBV5-1; D: NA; J: TRBJ2-5; CDR3: CASSSLLEETQYF; DNA: TGCGCCAGCAGCTCCTTATTAGAAGAGACCCAGTACTTC
size: few; V: TRBV6-5; D: NA; J: TRBJ1-2; CDR3: CASSYSSIGVTYGYTF; DNA: TGTGCCAGCAGTTACTCGAGTATAGGAGTAACCTATGGCTACACCTTC
size: NA; V: TRBV5-1; D: TRBD1; J: TRBJ1-2; CDR3: CASSLAVRGRDGYTF; DNA: TGCGCCAGCAGCTTGGCGGTCAGGGGGCGGGATGGCTACACCTTC
size: NA; V: TRBV5-6; D: NA; J: TRBJ2-7; CDR3: CASLNWAGREQYF; DNA: TGTGCCAGCCTAAACTGGGCGGGGCGCGAGCAGTACTTC
size: NA; V: TRBV5-6; D: TRBD1; J: TRBJ2-5; CDR3: CASSSTGGQETQYF; DNA: TGTGCCAGCAGCTCGACAGGGGGACAAGAGACCCAGTACTTC
size: NA; V: TRBV7-2; D: TRBD1; J: TRBJ2-7; CDR3: CASSLVPPGGEQYF; DNA: TGTGCCAGCAGCTTAGTCCCCCCAGGGGGAGAGCAGTACTTC
size: NA; V: TRBV30; D: NA; J: TRBJ1-1; CDR3: CAGEMRGGGTEAFF; DNA: TGTGCCGGAGAAATGCGGGGAGGGGGCACTGAAGCTTTCTTT
size: once; V: TRBV5-1; D: NA; J: TRBJ2-1; CDR3: CASSLVGLSYNEQFF; DNA: TGCGCCAGCAGCTTGGTGGGCCTCTCCTACAATGAGCAGTTCTTC
size: once; V: TRBV18; D: NA; J: TRBJ2-7; CDR3: CASSPRVGTYEQYF; DNA: TGTGCCAGCTCACCCCGGGTCGGCACCTACGAGCAGTACTTC